This entry lists 7 T cell receptor beta chains sequenced from one sample in a study of T cell responses to AZD1222 COVID-19 vaccine. TCRdb's table, derived via immunoSEQ multiplex PCR, lists solely in-frame clones and lacks some. The sample lists about 29,000 clones, 93% occurring once. The sequencing used peripheral blood, collected on day 0 of AZD1222 vaccination. These receptors came from an adult in good health.

CDR3 region: CASSVAFRRTANQPQHF. The CDR3 coding sequence is TGTGCCAGCAGCGTAGCTTTCAGGCGGACAGCCAATCAGCCCCAGCATTTT. J is TRBJ1-5 and V is TRBV9, with TRBD1 as a possible D gene (6 bases). Germline loops: CDR1 SGDLS, CDR2 YYNGEE. This CDR3 contains 17 residues. The V and J ends lost 0 bases and 3 bases respectively, with 16 bases between them.

The gene calls are TRBV5-1 and TRBJ1-2; 7 bases fit TRBD1. The CDR3 extends over 13 amino acids. Germline V lookup: CDR1 SGHRS, CDR2 YFSETQ. With V trimmed by 0 bases and J by 5 bases, 1 base remained unmatched. The CDR3 loop reads CASSLGTGYGYTF. The DNA of the CDR3 is TGCGCCAGCAGCTTGGGGACAGGTTATGGCTACACCTTC.

The chain recombines TRBV10-1 with TRBJ2-7, with D tentatively TRBD1 (5 bases). Trimming left V 3 bases short and J 3 bases short, with 6 bases between. The germline CDR1 and CDR2 sequences are WNHNN and SYGVQD (reference sequence). The CDR3 is 12 amino acids. CDR3 in DNA: TGCGCCAGCAGTGAAGGGGTCTACGAGCAGTACTTC. Encoded protein: CASSEGVYEQYF.

The rearrangement links TRBV5-1 to TRBJ1-6; TRBD1 is a possible D gene (5 bases). CDR3 length equals 14 residues. Trimming removed 1 base from V and 7 bases from J, with 9 bases in between. Germline-derived CDR1 and CDR2 are SGHRS and YFSETQ. Here the CDR3 reads CASSLQGDNSPLHF. DNA for the CDR3: TGCGCCAGCAGCTTGCAGGGCGACAATTCACCCCTCCACTTT.

The rearrangement joins TRBV7-2 to TRBJ2-1; 8 bases agree with TRBD2. The CDR3 length is 15 residues. V gave up 5 bases and J gave up 6 bases; unmatched junction bases: 9. Germline CDR1 SGHTA, CDR2 FQGNSA. The CDR3 nucleotides read TGTGCCAGCAGCCCGCGGGGGGACCTACCCAATGAGCAGTTCTTC. Its translation: CASSPRGDLPNEQFF.

The chain combines TRBV12-3 or TRBV12-4 with TRBJ2-7; D unclear. Trimming removed 1 base at V and 5 bases at J, with 9 bases between. The CDR3 extends over 13 amino acids. CDR3 coding DNA: TGTGCCAGCAGTTTAGGGCGGCTGGACGAGCAGTACTTC. Translation gives CASSLGRLDEQYF.

The chain is built from TRBV19 and TRBJ2-7; 10 nucleotides match TRBD1. The CDR3 has 12 amino acids. Germline assignment: CDR1 LNHDA and CDR2 SQIVND (reference sequence). J was trimmed by 5 bases and V by 5 bases; bases with no gene match: 0. CDR3 loop: CASSDRGHEQYF. The CDR3 region has the DNA TGTGCCAGTAGTGACAGGGGGCACGAGCAGTACTTC. Based on the CDR3 plus reference TRBV19 and TRBJ2-7, the full variable domain is DGGITQSPKYLFRKEGQNVTLSCEQNLNHDAMYWYRQDPGQGLRLIYYSQIVNDFQKGDIAEGYSVSREKKESFPLTVTSAQKNPTAFYLCASSDRGHEQYFGPGTRLTVT.